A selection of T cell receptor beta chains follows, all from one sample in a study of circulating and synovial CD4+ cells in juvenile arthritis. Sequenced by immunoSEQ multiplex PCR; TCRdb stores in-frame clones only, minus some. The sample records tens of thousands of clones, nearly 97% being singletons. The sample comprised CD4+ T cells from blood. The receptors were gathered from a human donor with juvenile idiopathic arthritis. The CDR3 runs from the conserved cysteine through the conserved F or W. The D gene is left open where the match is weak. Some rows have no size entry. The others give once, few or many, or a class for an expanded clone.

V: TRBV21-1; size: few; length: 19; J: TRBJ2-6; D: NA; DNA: TGTGCCAGCAGCAAAGCGCGAGGGACAGGGGACTCTGGGGCCAACGTCCTGACTTTC; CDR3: CASSKARGTGDSGANVLTF
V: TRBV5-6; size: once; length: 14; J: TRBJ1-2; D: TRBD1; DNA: TGTGCCAGCAGCTTAGGACAGGGGAACTATGGCTACACCTTC; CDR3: CASSLGQGNYGYTF
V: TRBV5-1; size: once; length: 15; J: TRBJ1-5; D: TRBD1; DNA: TGCGCCAGCAGTTTGGGACAGTCTAGCAATCAGCCCCAGCATTTT; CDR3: CASSLGQSSNQPQHF
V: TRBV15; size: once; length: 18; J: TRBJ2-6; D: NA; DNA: TGTGCCACCAGCAGACTTCAGGGGGGAGGCTCTGGGGCCAACGTCCTGACTTTC; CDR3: CATSRLQGGGSGANVLTF
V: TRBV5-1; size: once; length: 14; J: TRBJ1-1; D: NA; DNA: TGCGCCAGCAGCTTGGCCATATCGGACACTGAAGCTTTCTTT; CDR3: CASSLAISDTEAFF
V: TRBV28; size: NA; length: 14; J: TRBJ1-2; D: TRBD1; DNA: TGTGCCAGCAGTTTCGGACAGGCTAACTATGGCTACACCTTC; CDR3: CASSFGQANYGYTF
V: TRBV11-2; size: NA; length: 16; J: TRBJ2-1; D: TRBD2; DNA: TGTGCCAGCAGCTTGAGACCGGGACTAGCGGGGAATGAGCAGTTCTTC; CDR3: CASSLRPGLAGNEQFF
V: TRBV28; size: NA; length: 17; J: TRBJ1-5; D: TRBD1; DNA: TGTGCCAGTAGCCAAGGGCAGGGGGCAAGAGTGCGTCAGCCCCAGCATTTT; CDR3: CASSQGQGARVRQPQHF
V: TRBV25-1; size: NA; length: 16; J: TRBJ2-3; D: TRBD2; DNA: TGTGCCAGCAGTGCCGGACTAGCGGGCCGCACAGATACGCAGTATTTT; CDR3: CASSAGLAGRTDTQYF
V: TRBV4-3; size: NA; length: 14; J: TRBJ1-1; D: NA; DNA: TGCGCCAGCAGACAGGCAGGGATTAACACTGAAGCTTTCTTT; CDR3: CASRQAGINTEAFF
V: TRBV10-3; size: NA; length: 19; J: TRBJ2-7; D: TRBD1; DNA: TGTGCCATCAGTGAGTCGGGACAGGGGGCGGATTTCTCCGGCTACGAGCAGTACTTC; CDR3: CAISESGQGADFSGYEQYF
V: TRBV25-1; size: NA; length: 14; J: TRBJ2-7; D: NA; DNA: TGTGCCAGCAGTGAATATTCAGGGTCCTACGAGCAGTACTTC; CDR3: CASSEYSGSYEQYF
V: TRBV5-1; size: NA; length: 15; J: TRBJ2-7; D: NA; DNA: TGCGCCAGCAGCCCTATGTGGGACAAGACCTACGAGCAGTACTTC; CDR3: CASSPMWDKTYEQYF
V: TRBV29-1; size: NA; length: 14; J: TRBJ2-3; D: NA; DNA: TGCAGCGTTTGGGCTAGCGCAGGCACAGATACGCAGTATTTT; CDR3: CSVWASAGTDTQYF
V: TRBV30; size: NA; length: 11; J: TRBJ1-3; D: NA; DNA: TGTGCCTGGAGTGTAAGCCACTTCGTTTATTTT; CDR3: CAWSVSHFVYF
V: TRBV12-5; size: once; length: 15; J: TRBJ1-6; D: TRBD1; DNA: TGTGCTAGTGGTTTGGTAGACAGGGGTGATTCACCCCTCCACTTT; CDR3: CASGLVDRGDSPLHF
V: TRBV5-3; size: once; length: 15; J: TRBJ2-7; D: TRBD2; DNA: TGTGCCAGAAGCAGCCCCGGGACTAGCGCCCACGAGCAGTACTTC; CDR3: CARSSPGTSAHEQYF
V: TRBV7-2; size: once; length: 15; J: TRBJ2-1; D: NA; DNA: TGTGCCAGCAGCTTAGGGCTATTTAACGGGAATGAGCAGTTCTTC; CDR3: CASSLGLFNGNEQFF
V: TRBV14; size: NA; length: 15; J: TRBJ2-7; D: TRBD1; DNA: TGTGCCAGCAGCCAAGGAATCACAGGGGACTACGAGCAGTACTTC; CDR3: CASSQGITGDYEQYF
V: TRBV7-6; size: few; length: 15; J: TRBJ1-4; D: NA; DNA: TGTGCCAGCAGCGCCCGCGGGGGGCTAGTGGAAAAACTGTTTTTT; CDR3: CASSARGGLVEKLFF
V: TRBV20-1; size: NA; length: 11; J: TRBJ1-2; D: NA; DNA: TGCAGTGCTAGAGCAGGGGTCGGCTACACCTTC; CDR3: CSARAGVGYTF
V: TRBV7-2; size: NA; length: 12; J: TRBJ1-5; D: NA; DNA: TGTGCCAGCAGCTTCCAGAATCGGCCCCAGCATTTT; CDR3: CASSFQNRPQHF
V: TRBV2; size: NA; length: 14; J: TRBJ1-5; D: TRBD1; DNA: TGTGCCAGCAATACCCAGGGGGCATATCAGCCCCAGCATTTT; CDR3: CASNTQGAYQPQHF
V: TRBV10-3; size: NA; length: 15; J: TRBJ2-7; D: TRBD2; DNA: TGTGCCATCAGTGAGGCTAGCGGGAGCCTACTGGAGCAGTACTTC; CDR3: CAISEASGSLLEQYF
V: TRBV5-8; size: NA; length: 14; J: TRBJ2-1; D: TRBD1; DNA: TGTGCCAGCAGCCCCGGGACAGACTACAATGAGCAGTTCTTC; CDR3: CASSPGTDYNEQFF
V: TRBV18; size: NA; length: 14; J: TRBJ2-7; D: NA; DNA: TGTGCCAGCTCACCTAGATCGGAGCCCTACGAGCAGTACTTC; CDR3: CASSPRSEPYEQYF
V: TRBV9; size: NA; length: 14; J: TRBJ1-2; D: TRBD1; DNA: TGTGCCAGCAGCGTTACAGGGGGAGACTATGGCTACACCTTC; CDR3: CASSVTGGDYGYTF
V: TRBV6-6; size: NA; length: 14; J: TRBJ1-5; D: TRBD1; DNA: TGTGCCAGCACCCCACAGGGGGGTAATCAGCCCCAGCATTTT; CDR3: CASTPQGGNQPQHF
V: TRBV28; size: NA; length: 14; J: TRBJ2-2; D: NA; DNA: TGTGCCAGCAGCCTCGGGACTCCGACCGGGGAGCTGTTTTTT; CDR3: CASSLGTPTGELFF
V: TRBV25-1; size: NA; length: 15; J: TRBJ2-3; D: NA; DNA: TGTGCCAGCAGTGACGTCAGATCTAGCACAGATACGCAGTATTTT; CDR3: CASSDVRSSTDTQYF
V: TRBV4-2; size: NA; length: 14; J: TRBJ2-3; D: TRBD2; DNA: TGTGCCAGCAGAGCGGGGGGGAACACAGATACGCAGTATTTT; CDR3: CASRAGGNTDTQYF
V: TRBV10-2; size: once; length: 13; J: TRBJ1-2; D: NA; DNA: TGCGCCAGCAGTGAGAGCAGGATCTATGGCTACACCTTC; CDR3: CASSESRIYGYTF
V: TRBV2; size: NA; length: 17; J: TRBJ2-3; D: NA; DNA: TGTGCCAGCAGTGAAACGCCCAGGGGACCCACCGGAGATACGCAGTATTTT; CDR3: CASSETPRGPTGDTQYF
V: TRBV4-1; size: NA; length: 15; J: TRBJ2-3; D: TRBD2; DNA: TGCGCCAGCAGCTCCGGGACTAGCGGCGCAGATACGCAGTATTTT; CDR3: CASSSGTSGADTQYF
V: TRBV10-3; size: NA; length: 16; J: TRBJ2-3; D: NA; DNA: TGTGCCATCAGTGAACGGTTAGCGGATAGCACAGATACGCAGTATTTT; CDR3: CAISERLADSTDTQYF
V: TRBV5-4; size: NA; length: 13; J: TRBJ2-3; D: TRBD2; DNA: TGTGCCAGCAGCTCCCGGGGGGGAGATACGCAGTATTTT; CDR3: CASSSRGGDTQYF
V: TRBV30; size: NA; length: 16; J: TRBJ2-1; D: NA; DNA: TGTGCCTGGAGTACCAACAGGGTAAGCACCTACAATGAGCAGTTCTTC; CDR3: CAWSTNRVSTYNEQFF
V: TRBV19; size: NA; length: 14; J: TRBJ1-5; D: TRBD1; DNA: TGTGCCAGTAACCCGACAGGGGGGTCTCAGCCCCAGCATTTT; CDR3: CASNPTGGSQPQHF
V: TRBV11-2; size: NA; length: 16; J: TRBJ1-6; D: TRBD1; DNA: TGTGCCAGCAGAGATCTAACAGGGGGTTATAATTCACCCCTCCACTTT; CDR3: CASRDLTGGYNSPLHF
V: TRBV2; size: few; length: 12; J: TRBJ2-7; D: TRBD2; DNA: TGTGCCAGCAGTACTAGCGCAGGCGAGCAGTACTTC; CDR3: CASSTSAGEQYF
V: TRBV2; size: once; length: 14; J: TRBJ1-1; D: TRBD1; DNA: TGTGCCGGCAGAGCCGACAGGGCTGGAACTGAAGCTTTCTTT; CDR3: CAGRADRAGTEAFF
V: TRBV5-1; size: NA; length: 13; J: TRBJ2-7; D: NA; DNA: TGCGCCAGCAGCTTAGAGGGAATCTACGAGCAGTACTTC; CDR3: CASSLEGIYEQYF